A single sample gave rise to the 29 T cell receptor beta chains below, sequenced in a study of blood T cell repertoires in COVID-19. TCRdb's table, derived via immunoSEQ multiplex PCR, lists solely in-frame clones and lacks some. The sample includes roughly 250,000 clones, 75% to 90% of them seen just once. The specimen sequenced was peripheral blood. These receptors all come from a man aged 30 to 45 with acute or convalescent COVID-19.

This chain uses TRBV24-1 with TRBJ2-1; D might be TRBD2 (6 bases). There are 16 residues in the CDR3. Trimming shortened V by 3 bases and J by 8 bases, and 19 bases separated the two germline ends. From germline, CDR1 is KGHDR and CDR2 SFDVKD. The CDR3 here is CATSDAGLPSTDEQFF. The CDR3 coding sequence is TGTGCCACCAGTGATGCGGGACTCCCGAGCACCGATGAGCAGTTCTTC.

This clone has a single count. This chain uses TRBV6-5 with TRBJ1-4; D possibly corresponds to TRBD1 (5 bases). CDR1 and CDR2 from the germline V gene are MNHEY and SVGAGI. The ends were cut back, 6 bases at V and 13 bases at J, with 24 bases in the middle. This CDR3 has 15 residues. The chain's CDR3 is CASSYRKLGGDGLFF. CDR3 nucleotide sequence: TGTGCCAGCAGCTACAGAAAATTGGGCGGGGACGGACTGTTTTTT.

The CDR3 here is CASSLQGSGYTF. CDR3 DNA sequence: TGTGCCAGCAGCCTCCAGGGTTCGGGCTACACCTTC. The chain recombines TRBV5-5 with TRBJ1-2; D possibly corresponds to TRBD1 (5 bases). This CDR3 is built from 12 residues. Germline V gene sequence: CDR1 SGHKS, CDR2 YYEKEE (reference sequence). Trimming shortened V by 4 bases and J by 8 bases, and 12 bases separated the two germline ends. Full variable domain (remainder filled in from reference TRBV5-5 and TRBJ1-2): DAGVTQSPTHLIKTRGQQVTLRCSPISGHKSVSWYQQVLGQGPQFIFQYYEKEERGRGNFPDRFSARQFPNYSSELNVNALLLGDSALYLCASSLQGSGYTFGSGTRLTVV.

The chain links TRBV7-8 to TRBJ2-7, with D tentatively TRBD1 (5 bases). Trimming stripped 0 bases from V and 6 bases from J, with 12 bases between. The CDR3 length is 14 residues. From germline, CDR1 is SGHVS and CDR2 FQNEAQ. CDR3 protein: CASSLAAGLSEQYF. The CDR3 region has the DNA TGTGCCAGCAGCTTAGCTGCAGGGTTGAGCGAGCAGTACTTC.

V usage is TRBV28 and J usage is TRBJ1-2; 9 bases match TRBD1. The CDR3 runs 13 residues. CDR1 is MDHEN and CDR2 is SYDVKM in the germline V gene. J lost 3 bases, V lost 11 bases, and 7 bases had no gene match. Here the CDR3 reads CASTGGIDYGYTF. As DNA, the CDR3 is TGTGCCTCGACAGGGGGAATAGACTATGGCTACACCTTC.

The chain recombines TRBV9 with TRBJ1-3; D uncertain. Per germline, CDR1 SGDLS and CDR2 YYNGEE. The CDR3 sequence is 15 residues long. V was clipped by 0 bases and J by 3 bases, with 10 bases between them. The CDR3 DNA reads TGTGCCAGCAGCGTAGCCCCAGGAGGTGGAAACACCATATATTTT. As protein: CASSVAPGGGNTIYF.

CDR3 DNA sequence: TGTGCCAGCAGCTTAAAGACAGGGCGCACTGAAGCTTTCTTT. It codes for CASSLKTGRTEAFF. The rearrangement joins TRBV7-9 to TRBJ1-1, with 7 bases aligning to TRBD1. With 2 bases clipped from V and 4 bases from J, the junction kept 4 bases outside the gene matches. Germline V lookup: CDR1 SEHNR, CDR2 FQNEAQ (reference sequence). CDR3 length: 14 residues.

V and J are TRBV7-2 and TRBJ2-1; 9 bases map to TRBD1. The CDR3 runs to 13 residues. The germline V gene encodes CDR1 SGHTA and CDR2 FQGNSA. V lost 5 bases to trimming and J lost 6 bases; unmatched junction nucleotides: 2. In nucleotides, the CDR3 is TGTGCCAGCAGCCGGGACAGGGTCAATGAGCAGTTCTTC. As protein: CASSRDRVNEQFF.

V gene TRBV4-1 combines with J gene TRBJ1-4; no reliable D call. V was trimmed by 0 bases and J by 6 bases, leaving 20 bases between them. The germline gives CDR1 MGHRA, CDR2 YSYEKL. The CDR3 spans 18 residues. The DNA for the CDR3 is TGCGCCAGCAGCCAAGAGGGCTCCACCCCGATGTGGGATGAAAAACTGTTTTTT. The encoded protein is CASSQEGSTPMWDEKLFF.

The rearrangement joins TRBV5-6 to TRBJ2-1; TRBD1 matches 8 bases. This CDR3 is 14 amino acids long. The J segment lost 4 bases and the V segment lost 1 base, leaving 1 base of the junction unmatched. Germline V gene data show CDR1 as SGHDT and CDR2 as YYEEEE. The DNA for the CDR3 is TGTGCCAGCAGCTTGCAGGGGGCTTACAATGAGCAGTTCTTC. It encodes CASSLQGAYNEQFF.

The rearrangement links TRBV18 to TRBJ1-4; D may be TRBD1 (6 bases). The CDR3 extends over 15 amino acids. The V end lost 1 base, the J end lost 1 base, and 7 bases lay between the germline ends. The germline V gene encodes CDR1 KGHSH and CDR2 LQKENI. The CDR3 DNA is TGTGCCAGCTCACCACGCAGGGGAACTAATGAAAAACTGTTTTTT. This encodes CASSPRRGTNEKLFF.

This rearrangement joins TRBV7-2 to TRBJ2-3, with D possibly TRBD1 on 7 matching bases. Germline V gene lookup returns CDR1 SGHTA and CDR2 FQGNSA. This CDR3 has 13 amino acids. V dropped 5 bases and J dropped 6 bases, with 12 bases sitting between them. The CDR3, as DNA: TGTGCCAGCAGCGCCCAGGGGGGCGATACGCAGTATTTT. Its translation is CASSAQGGDTQYF.

The chain employs TRBV5-1 and TRBJ1-6; D is perhaps TRBD1 (5 bases). The CDR3 is 14 amino acids. V lost 0 bases and J 6 bases, leaving 7 bases between the germline ends. Germline lookup yields CDR1 SGHRS and CDR2 YFSETQ. This CDR3 reads CASSLADSNSPLHF. CDR3 nucleotides: TGCGCCAGCAGCTTGGCCGACAGTAATTCACCCCTCCACTTT.

This chain uses TRBV5-1 with TRBJ2-7; TRBD1 matches at 8 bases. Trimming cost V 3 bases and J 2 bases; bases outside gene matches: 4. The germline V gene encodes CDR1 SGHRS and CDR2 YFSETQ. The CDR3 sequence is 14 residues long. The CDR3, as DNA: TGCGCCAGCAGCTCCCCGGGACAGGCCTACGAGCAGTACTTC. Residues: CASSSPGQAYEQYF.

V usage is TRBV9 and J usage is TRBJ2-3; weak D call: TRBD2 (5 bases). This CDR3 has 15 residues. Germline V gives CDR1 SGDLS, CDR2 YYNGEE. Between the trimmed V and J ends, which lost 3 bases and 5 bases, there was a span of 16 bases. CDR3 residues: CASSGNGMRKDTQYF. DNA of the CDR3: TGTGCCAGCAGCGGAAACGGGATGAGGAAAGATACGCAGTATTTT.

The chain employs TRBV6-1 and TRBJ1-2; the D is unclear. Germline V gene lookup returns CDR1 MNHNS and CDR2 SASEGT. The CDR3 runs 17 residues. V was shortened by 3 bases and J by 4 bases, with 21 bases between the two germline ends. The DNA of the CDR3 is TGTGCCAGCAGTGATTTAGGTGCCCTCGGGGTTTTCTATGGCTACACCTTC. Amino acid sequence: CASSDLGALGVFYGYTF.

The chain employs TRBV3-1 (or the pseudogene TRBV3-2) and TRBJ2-1, with 9 bases matching TRBD2. The CDR3 totals 16 residues. Germline CDR1 reads LGHDT; CDR2 reads YNNKEL (reference sequence). J gave up 8 bases and V 4 bases, and 12 bases lay outside the gene matches. As DNA, the CDR3 is TGTGCCAGCAGCCTACTCGCGGGGGGGGCTCCTGATGAGCAGTTCTTC. It is translated as CASSLLAGGAPDEQFF.

The chain employs TRBV7-8 and TRBJ1-2; 8 bases fit TRBD1. CDR3 size: 15 residues. Losses at the gene ends were 2 bases for V and 3 bases for J; bases not matched to a gene: 5. CDR1 and CDR2 from the germline V gene are SGHVS and FQNEAQ. The DNA of the CDR3 is TGTGCCAGCAGCTTACAGGGGGCGTTGGACTATGGCTACACCTTC. It translates to CASSLQGALDYGYTF.

The table lists this clone with a count of one. The V and J genes are TRBV4-1 and TRBJ2-1; no definite D call. Germline-derived CDR1 and CDR2 are MGHRA and YSYEKL. The CDR3 runs 13 residues. V was trimmed by 1 base and J by 5 bases, leaving 6 bases between them. CDR3 loop: CASSQGLNNEQFF. CDR3 coding DNA: TGCGCCAGCAGCCAAGGTTTAAACAATGAGCAGTTCTTC.

V gene TRBV7-3 combines with J gene TRBJ2-1; 9 bases map to TRBD1. V lost 5 bases and J lost 9; bases outside the gene matches: 14. Per germline, CDR1 SGHTA and CDR2 FQGTGA. This CDR3 has 16 residues. The CDR3 loop reads CASSPSAGTGFREQFF. CDR3 nucleotides: TGTGCCAGCAGCCCGTCAGCCGGGACAGGGTTTCGTGAGCAGTTCTTC. The full variable domain, completed using reference TRBV7-3 and TRBJ2-1, is GAGVSQTPSNKVTEKGKYVELRCDPISGHTALYWYRQSLGQGPEFLIYFQGTGAADDSGLPNDRFFAVRPEGSVSTLKIQRTERGDSAVYLCASSPSAGTGFREQFFGPGTRLTVL.

A single count supports this clone. The chain uses TRBV5-6 and TRBJ2-3; tentative D call: TRBD2 (5 bases). Germline V lookup: CDR1 SGHDT, CDR2 YYEEEE. The CDR3 has 16 residues. V gave up 4 bases and J gave up 1 base, with 16 bases separating them. This CDR3 reads CASSPRAFPGTDTQYF. In DNA form, the CDR3 reads TGTGCCAGCAGCCCGAGGGCCTTCCCTGGCACAGATACGCAGTATTTT.

The sample holds one count of this clone. The rearrangement uses TRBV6-1 and TRBJ2-1; TRBD1 matches 7 bases. After removal of 2 bases from V and 3 bases from J, the junction contained 4 bases not matched to a gene. Germline V gene data show CDR1 as MNHNS and CDR2 as SASEGT. CDR3 length: 15 amino acids. The CDR3 is CASSEKQGYYNEQFF. Here the CDR3 DNA reads TGTGCCAGCAGTGAAAAACAGGGGTACTACAATGAGCAGTTCTTC.

V is TRBV5-1 and J is TRBJ2-7, with 14 bases aligning to TRBD2. Trimming at V came to 4 bases and at J to 5 bases, leaving 8 bases not matched to a gene. The CDR3 length is 16 residues. The V gene's germline CDR1 is SGHRS and CDR2 YFSETQ. The CDR3 spells CASSLGLAGGENEQYF. The CDR3 DNA is TGCGCCAGCAGCCTCGGACTAGCGGGGGGTGAGAACGAGCAGTACTTC.

J is TRBJ1-2 and V is TRBV2, with D hard to call. V was shortened by 4 bases and J by 7 bases, with 19 bases between the two germline ends. Germline assignment: CDR1 SNHLY and CDR2 FYNNEI. The CDR3 extends over 15 amino acids. The CDR3 sequence: CASSGPTVTSGGYTF. The DNA of the CDR3 is TGTGCCAGCAGTGGGCCTACAGTAACATCTGGTGGCTACACCTTC.

The chain recombines TRBV30 with TRBJ1-1; a weak D match, TRBD1 (6 bases). The germline V and J ends were trimmed by 8 bases and 8 bases, with 21 bases remaining between them. The CDR3 totals 13 residues. The V gene's germline CDR1 is GTSNPN and CDR2 SVGIG (reference sequence). The CDR3 coding sequence is TGTGCCCACCAAGGGGGGGGGAGTAAGGAAGCTTTCTTT. This encodes CAHQGGGSKEAFF. The full variable domain, completed using reference TRBV30 and TRBJ1-1, is SQTIHQWPATLVQPVGSPLSLECTVEGTSNPNLYWYRQAAGRGLQLLFYSVGIGQISSEVPQNLSASRPQDRQFILSSKKLLLSDSGFYLCAHQGGGSKEAFFGQGTRLTVV.

The V call is TRBV5-4, the J call TRBJ2-3; 9 bases map to TRBD2. The CDR3 is 16 residues long. The germline CDR1 and CDR2 sequences are SGHNT and YYREEE (reference sequence). V was pared by 3 bases and J by 7 bases, with 12 bases of the junction left unmatched. The CDR3, as DNA: TGTGCCAGCAGCTCAGCGGGGGGCGCCAATATGAATACGCAGTATTTT. Protein sequence: CASSSAGGANMNTQYF.

The chain employs TRBV19 and TRBJ2-5; unclear D gene. CDR1 is LNHDA and CDR2 is SQIVND in the germline V gene (reference sequence). V lost 0 bases, J lost 4 bases, and 9 bases lay in between. The CDR3 loop spans 14 amino acids. CDR3 amino acids: CASSIDLRRETQYF. CDR3 nucleotide sequence: TGTGCCAGTAGTATAGATCTACGTCGAGAGACCCAGTACTTC.

CDR3 in amino acids: CASSLTGVNGNTIYF. The CDR3 DNA follows: TGTGCCAGCAGTTTAACAGGGGTTAATGGAAACACCATATATTTT. The chain is built from TRBV28 and TRBJ1-3, with 7 bases fitting TRBD1. Germline trimming cut 2 bases from V and 3 bases from J; bases unmatched to any gene: 4. There are 15 residues in the CDR3. Germline V gene sequence: CDR1 MDHEN, CDR2 SYDVKM.

The rearrangement joins TRBV28 to TRBJ1-1, with 10 bases fitting TRBD1. The CDR3 length is 18 residues. The germline V gene encodes CDR1 MDHEN and CDR2 SYDVKM. The junction had 17 bases not matched to a gene; V was cut back by 7 bases and J by 3 bases. The CDR3 DNA follows: TGTGCCAGCACCAGATCCGGGACAGGGGCAAAGAAGGACACTGAAGCTTTCTTT. Its protein product is CASTRSGTGAKKDTEAFF.